The 18 T cell receptor beta chains reported below all come from one sample, sequenced in a study of blood T cells in healthy people across ages. A second about 6 to 11 cycle PCR used barcoded and J-beta primers. TCRdb re-analysed the 5' RACE reads in MiXCR, keeping a single row per CDR3 protein. Of 1.5 million to 1.9 million distinct CDR3 sequences in the sample, 40% to 45% were seen once. The sequenced sample consisted of blood. The receptors stem from a woman in her late teens or twenties in good health.

The table lists this clonotype with a few counts. The genes are TRBV3-1 and TRBJ1-1; D remains unclear. V was pared by 4 bases and J by 5 bases, with 17 bases between. CDR1 LGHDT and CDR2 YNNKEL come from the germline V gene (reference sequence). This CDR3 has 15 residues. CDR3 sequence: CASSPTSTALTEAFF. The CDR3 DNA sequence: TGTGCCAGCAGCCCTACGTCAACAGCCTTAACTGAAGCTTTCTTT.

This clonotype has only a few counts. The chain combines TRBV5-5 with TRBJ1-2; D remains ambiguous. Germline CDR1 reads SGHKS; CDR2 reads YYEKEE (reference sequence). This CDR3 has 12 amino acids. The V end was cut by 4 bases, the J end by 11 bases, with 15 bases between. Written as DNA, the CDR3 is TGTGCCAGCAGCCGAAGGACGGGTGTTTACACCTTC. Translated, it gives CASSRRTGVYTF.

Concerning this clonotype itself: An end of the junction does not agree with germline; a read error may underlie this. The V and J genes are TRBV12-3 or TRBV12-4 and TRBJ1-2, with 10 bases that match TRBD1. CDR3 length: 14 residues. Here the CDR3 DNA reads TGTGCCAGCAGGTTAGGGGGACAGGGGCCTGGCTACACCTTC. Translation gives CASRLGGQGPGYTF.

CDR3 sequence reads: CASSSGQGANTGELFF. The CDR3 DNA reads TGTGCCAGCAGCTCGGGACAGGGGGCTAACACCGGGGAGCTGTTTTTT. The chain is built from TRBV7-2 and TRBJ2-2; TRBD1 matches at 12 bases. The CDR3 is 16 amino acids. Germline lookup yields CDR1 SGHTA and CDR2 FQGNSA. Germline trimming cut 4 bases from V and 2 bases from J; bases unmatched to any gene: 2.

The chain is built from TRBV4-2 and TRBJ1-6; possible D gene TRBD1, 6 bases. V shed 5 bases and J shed 0 bases, with 11 bases lying between them. The CDR3 spans 16 residues. The V gene's germline CDR1 is LGHNA and CDR2 YNFKEQ. The DNA for the CDR3 is TGTGCCAGCAGCTCCGACAGGAGCTCCTATAATTCACCCCTCCACTTT. Protein sequence: CASSSDRSSYNSPLHF.

The chain recombines TRBV4-3 with TRBJ2-1; D is undetermined. CDR1 and CDR2 from the germline V gene are LGHNA and YSLEER. Trimming shortened V by 0 bases and J by 5 bases, and 17 bases separated the two germline ends. The CDR3 extends over 17 amino acids. CDR3: CASSQDMVMGMDNEQFF. CDR3 DNA sequence: TGCGCCAGCAGCCAAGATATGGTGATGGGAATGGACAATGAGCAGTTCTTC.

This clonotype appeared once. Mismatch with germline at one junction end may stem from a read error. The rearrangement joins TRBV10-3 to TRBJ2-5; 8 nucleotides match TRBD1. The germline V gene encodes CDR1 ENHRY and CDR2 SYGVKD. The CDR3 length is 14 residues. CDR3 protein: CAISDTGGEEAQYF. CDR3 sequence (DNA): TGTGCCATCAGTGACACAGGGGGAGAAGAGGCCCAGTACTTC.

This chain's CDR3 is CASSLTAASEAFF. Here the CDR3 DNA reads TGTGCCAGCAGCTTAACAGCGGCCTCTGAAGCTTTCTTT. The chain is built from TRBV11-3 and TRBJ1-1; D gene ambiguous. V was trimmed by 2 bases and J by 6 bases, leaving 10 bases between them. Germline CDR1 is SGHNT and CDR2 is YENEEA. The CDR3 has 13 amino acids.

J is TRBJ1-4 and V is TRBV6-5, with D uncertain. Trimming removed 0 bases from V and 4 bases from J, with 12 bases in between. CDR1 is MNHEY, CDR2 SVGAGI, per germline. The CDR3 is 16 residues long. The CDR3 DNA is TGTGCCAGCAGTTACTCGATTGCGACGGTTAATGAAAAACTGTTTTTT. Translation gives CASSYSIATVNEKLFF.

The rearrangement links TRBV6-2 or TRBV6-3 to TRBJ2-2; 12 bases are shared with TRBD2. J lost 5 bases, V lost 5 bases, and 6 bases had no gene match. This CDR3 has 16 amino acids. Germline V lookup: CDR1 MNHEY, CDR2 SVGEGT. The CDR3 here is CASSPEGLAGTGELFF. Here the CDR3 DNA reads TGTGCCAGCAGTCCCGAAGGACTAGCGGGGACCGGGGAGCTGTTTTTT.

This clonotype was seen more than once but under ten times. The V call is TRBV5-6, the J call TRBJ2-1, with 7 bases lining up with TRBD2. Trimming at V came to 2 bases and at J to 9 bases, leaving 5 bases not matched to a gene. This CDR3 has 13 amino acids. In germline, CDR1 is SGHDT, CDR2 YYEEEE. The CDR3 DNA sequence: TGTGCCAGCAGCTTCGGCGGGAGCGGTGAGCAGTTCTTC. This gives the protein CASSFGGSGEQFF. The full variable domain, with the rest looked up from reference TRBV5-6 and TRBJ2-1, is DAGVTQSPTHLIKTRGQQVTLRCSPKSGHDTVSWYQQALGQGPQFIFQYYEEEERQRGNFPDRFSGHQFPNYSSELNVNALLLGDSALYLCASSFGGSGEQFFGPGTRLTVL.

This clonotype has a handful of counts. The rearrangement links TRBV2 to TRBJ1-2, with TRBD1 matching 7 bases. V lost 5 bases and J lost 2; bases outside the gene matches: 8. This CDR3 contains 15 residues. From germline, CDR1 is SNHLY and CDR2 FYNNEI. CDR3 DNA: TGTGCCAGCAGTTCCGGGACAGTTATAAACTATGGCTACACCTTC. The encoded protein is CASSSGTVINYGYTF.

The chain's CDR3 is CASSWGQGAHEQYF. CDR3 coding DNA: TGTGCCAGCAGTTGGGGACAGGGGGCCCACGAGCAGTACTTC. This rearrangement joins TRBV12-3 or TRBV12-4 to TRBJ2-5, with TRBD1 identical over 12 bases. Gene TRBJ2-7 matches the end of the DNA better, so the J call may be wrong. The CDR3 runs 14 residues.

Written as DNA, the CDR3 is TGTGCCAGCACTACTACAGGGGCCCACTATGGCTACACCTTC. Translated, it gives CASTTTGAHYGYTF. The chain recombines TRBV2 with TRBJ1-2; 7 bases align to TRBD1. Trimming took 7 bases from V and 3 from J; bases not matched to a gene: 8. There are 14 residues in the CDR3. Germline CDR1 reads SNHLY; CDR2 reads FYNNEI. Drawing the rest from reference TRBV2 and TRBJ1-2, the complete variable domain is EPEVTQTPSHQVTQMGQEVILRCVPISNHLYFYWYRQILGQKVEFLVSFYNNEISEKSEIFDDQFSVERPDGSNFTLKIRSTKLEDSAMYFCASTTTGAHYGYTFGSGTRLTVV.

This clonotype was recorded a few times. This rearrangement joins TRBV6-2 or TRBV6-3 to TRBJ2-5; D might be TRBD2 (6 bases). Deletions cut 7 bases from V and 0 bases from J, with 15 bases between. The CDR3 consists of 15 residues. Germline V gene lookup returns CDR1 MNHEY and CDR2 SVGEGT. The CDR3 loop reads CASIPYREYQETQYF. In nucleotides, the CDR3 is TGTGCCAGCATTCCCTACCGGGAGTACCAAGAGACCCAGTACTTC.

This clonotype was picked up a small number of times. This rearrangement joins TRBV12-3 or TRBV12-4 to TRBJ1-2, with no clear D. This CDR3 spans 13 amino acids. V was trimmed by 9 bases and J by 4 bases, leaving 15 bases between them. The CDR3 loop reads CASTISLSYGYTF. The CDR3 bases are TGTGCCAGTACGATCAGTCTCAGCTATGGCTACACCTTC.

As regards this clonotype: Germline is not matched at one junction end, which may reflect a read error. The chain has TRBV11-1 and TRBJ2-1; 9 nucleotides match TRBD2. This CDR3 comprises 13 residues. In germline, CDR1 is SGHAT, CDR2 FQDESV (reference sequence). The CDR3 reads CASGLRREGKQFF. The CDR3 DNA reads as TGTGCCAGCGGCTTAAGGCGGGAGGGAAAGCAGTTCTTC.

This clonotype was seen more than once but under ten times. V and J are TRBV29-1 and TRBJ2-6; perhaps TRBD2 as D (5 bases). The germline CDR1 and CDR2 sequences are SQVTM and ANQGSEA. The CDR3 length is 17 residues. Between the trimmed V and J ends, which lost 6 bases and 2 bases, there was a span of 20 bases. This CDR3 reads CSVFSPRELAGANVLTF. The DNA of the CDR3 is TGCAGCGTCTTCAGTCCCCGGGAACTGGCTGGGGCCAACGTCCTGACTTTC.